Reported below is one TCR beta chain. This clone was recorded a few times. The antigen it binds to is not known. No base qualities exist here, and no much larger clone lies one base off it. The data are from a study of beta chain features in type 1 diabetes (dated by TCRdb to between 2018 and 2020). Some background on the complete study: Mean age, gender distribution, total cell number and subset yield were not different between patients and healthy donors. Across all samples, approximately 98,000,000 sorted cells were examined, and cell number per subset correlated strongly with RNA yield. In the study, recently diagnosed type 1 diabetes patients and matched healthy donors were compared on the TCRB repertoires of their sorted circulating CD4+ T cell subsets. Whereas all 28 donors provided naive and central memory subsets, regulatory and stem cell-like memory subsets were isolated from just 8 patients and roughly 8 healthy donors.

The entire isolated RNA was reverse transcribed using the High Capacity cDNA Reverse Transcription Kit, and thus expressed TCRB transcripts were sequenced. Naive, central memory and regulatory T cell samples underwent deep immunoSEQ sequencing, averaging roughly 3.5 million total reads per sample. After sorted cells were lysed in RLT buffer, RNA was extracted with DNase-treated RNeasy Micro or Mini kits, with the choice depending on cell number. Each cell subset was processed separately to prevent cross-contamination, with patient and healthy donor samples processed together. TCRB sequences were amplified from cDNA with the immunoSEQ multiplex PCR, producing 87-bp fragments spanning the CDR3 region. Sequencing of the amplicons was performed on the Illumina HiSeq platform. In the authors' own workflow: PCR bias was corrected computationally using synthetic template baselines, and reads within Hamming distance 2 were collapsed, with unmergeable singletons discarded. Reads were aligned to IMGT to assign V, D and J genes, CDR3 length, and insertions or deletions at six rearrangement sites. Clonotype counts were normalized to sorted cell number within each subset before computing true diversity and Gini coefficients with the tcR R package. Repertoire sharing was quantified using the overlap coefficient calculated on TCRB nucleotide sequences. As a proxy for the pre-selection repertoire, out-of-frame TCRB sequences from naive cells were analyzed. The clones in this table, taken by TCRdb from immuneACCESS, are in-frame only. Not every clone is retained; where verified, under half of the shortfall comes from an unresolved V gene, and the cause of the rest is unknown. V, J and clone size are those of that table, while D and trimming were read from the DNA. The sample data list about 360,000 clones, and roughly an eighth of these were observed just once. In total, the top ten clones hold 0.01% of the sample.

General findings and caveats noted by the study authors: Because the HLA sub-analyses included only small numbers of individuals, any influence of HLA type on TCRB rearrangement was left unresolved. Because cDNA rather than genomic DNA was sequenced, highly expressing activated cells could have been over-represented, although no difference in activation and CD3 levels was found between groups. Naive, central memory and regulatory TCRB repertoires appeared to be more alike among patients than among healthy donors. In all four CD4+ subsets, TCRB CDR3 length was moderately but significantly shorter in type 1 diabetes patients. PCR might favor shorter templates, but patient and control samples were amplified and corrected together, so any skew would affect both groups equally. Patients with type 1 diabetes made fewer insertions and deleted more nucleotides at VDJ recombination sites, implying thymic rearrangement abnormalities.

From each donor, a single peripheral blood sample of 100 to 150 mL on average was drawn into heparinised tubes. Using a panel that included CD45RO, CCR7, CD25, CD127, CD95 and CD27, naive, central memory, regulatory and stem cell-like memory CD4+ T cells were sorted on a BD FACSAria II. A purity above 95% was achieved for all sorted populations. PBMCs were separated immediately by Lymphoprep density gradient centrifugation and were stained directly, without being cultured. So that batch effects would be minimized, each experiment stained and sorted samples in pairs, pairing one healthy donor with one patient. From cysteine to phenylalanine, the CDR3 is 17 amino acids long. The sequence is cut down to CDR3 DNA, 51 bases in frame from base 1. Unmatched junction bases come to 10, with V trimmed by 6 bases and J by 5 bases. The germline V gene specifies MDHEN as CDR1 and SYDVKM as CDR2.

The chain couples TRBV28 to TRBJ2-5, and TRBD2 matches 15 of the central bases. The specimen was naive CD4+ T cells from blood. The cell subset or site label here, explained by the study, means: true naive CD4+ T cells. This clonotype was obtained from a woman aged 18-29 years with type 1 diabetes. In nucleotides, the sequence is TGTGCCAGCAGCGTAGGACTAGCGGGAGGGCCACGGGAGACCCAGTACTTC. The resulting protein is CASSVGLAGGPRETQYF.